The source of this T cell receptor beta chain is a study of blood T cell repertoires in COVID-19. In the study overall: Some COVID-19 samples were acute and others convalescent; all came from the United States, Italy and Spain. T cells, B-cell-depleted T cells, or PBMCs provided the cDNA or gDNA that served as material.

Original handling: Estimates of nucleated cell counts were drawn from the amplification of reference gene primers. Only in-frame clones appear in the TCRdb table, and some are missing; sequencing was by immunoSEQ multiplex PCR. The V and J calls and the clone size are those of that table, but D and trimming were determined from the DNA. The sample records a few hundred thousand clones, 82% being singletons. With V trimmed by 2 bases and J by 8 bases, 4 bases remained unmatched. Germline V gene sequence: CDR1 MNHEY, CDR2 SVGAGI. The CDR3 has 14 residues. This TCR was sampled from a woman aged 18-35 years with acute or convalescent COVID-19. The source material was peripheral blood. The genes are TRBV6-5 and TRBJ2-7, with 12 bases matching TRBD1. CDR3 DNA: TGTGCCAGCAGTTACACGGGACAGGGGGCAAAGCAGTACTTC. Encoded protein: CASSYTGQGAKQYF.